The 30 T cell receptor beta chains below were found in one sample sequenced in a study of blood T cell repertoires in COVID-19. The protocol was immunoSEQ multiplex PCR, while the TCRdb copy is restricted to in-frame clones and leaves out a portion. The sample records approximately 220,000 clones, roughly 90% being singletons. Sequencing input: peripheral blood. These receptors were obtained from a woman aged 45-60 years with acute or convalescent COVID-19.

The chain has TRBV9 and TRBJ2-7; D perhaps matches TRBD1 (5 bases). Trimming removed 0 bases at V and 6 bases at J, with 10 bases between. CDR1 is SGDLS and CDR2 is YYNGEE in the germline V gene. The CDR3 is 13 residues long. CDR3 sequence reads: CASSVVGLSEQYF. CDR3 nucleotide sequence: TGTGCCAGCAGCGTAGTGGGGCTCTCCGAGCAGTACTTC.

This clone has a handful of counts. This chain connects TRBV6-2 or TRBV6-3 to TRBJ1-1, with 7 bases that match TRBD1. Germline V gene data show CDR1 as MNHEY and CDR2 as SVGEGT. The CDR3 sequence is 14 residues long. Trimming took 5 bases from V and 4 from J; bases not matched to a gene: 7. The chain's CDR3 is CASSRRGHGTEAFF. CDR3 bases: TGTGCCAGCAGTCGGAGGGGGCATGGCACTGAAGCTTTCTTT.

The count of this clone is one. The chain combines TRBV29-1 with TRBJ2-3; D possibly corresponds to TRBD2 (5 bases). CDR1 is SQVTM, CDR2 ANQGSEA, per germline. The CDR3 length is 12 residues. The ends were cut back, 3 bases at V and 4 bases at J, with 8 bases in the middle. The CDR3 reads CSVDEGADTQYF. CDR3 nucleotides: TGCAGCGTTGATGAGGGCGCAGATACGCAGTATTTT.

The rearrangement joins TRBV19 to TRBJ2-1; weak D call: TRBD2 (7 bases). CDR3 length equals 18 residues. Germline values: CDR1 LNHDA, CDR2 SQIVND (reference sequence). V lost 6 bases and J lost 4, with 25 bases in between. The CDR3 reads CASRGGGTVQSYYNEQFF. Here the CDR3 DNA reads TGTGCCAGTAGAGGGGGGGGAACAGTACAATCTTATTACAATGAGCAGTTCTTC.

The chain has TRBV9 and TRBJ1-2, with 10 bases matching TRBD1. The CDR3 length is 16 residues. Germline CDR1 is SGDLS and CDR2 is YYNGEE. J was trimmed by 0 bases and V by 6 bases; bases with no gene match: 8. The CDR3 coding sequence is TGTGCCAGCAACCGGGACAGGGGCCTTGCTAACTATGGCTACACCTTC. Protein product: CASNRDRGLANYGYTF.

The gene calls are TRBV2 and TRBJ1-2; no clear D gene. V lost 7 bases to trimming and J lost 2 bases, with 8 bases between them. The CDR3 covers 12 residues. Germline CDR1 is SNHLY and CDR2 is FYNNEI. CDR3 DNA sequence: TGTGCCAGCACCCGAGGAAACTATGGCTACACCTTC. Amino acid sequence: CASTRGNYGYTF.

The V call is TRBV6-2 or TRBV6-3, the J call TRBJ2-1, with 13 bases identical to TRBD2. The CDR3 totals 16 residues. Germline trimming cut 5 bases from V and 7 bases from J; bases unmatched to any gene: 8. Germline assignment: CDR1 MNHEY and CDR2 SVGEGT. The CDR3 protein is CASSTRTSGGGNEQFF. The CDR3 nucleotides are TGTGCCAGCAGTACACGGACTAGCGGGGGAGGGAATGAGCAGTTCTTC.

This chain joins TRBV6-5 and TRBJ2-3; the D is unclear. This CDR3 is 15 amino acids long. V was clipped by 8 bases and J by 4 bases, with 19 bases between them. CDR1 is MNHEY and CDR2 is SVGAGI in the germline V gene. CDR3 amino acids: CASRSWYPGADTQYF. The CDR3, as DNA: TGTGCCAGCCGGAGTTGGTACCCTGGAGCAGATACGCAGTATTTT.

The V call is TRBV5-1, the J call TRBJ2-3, with 11 nucleotides matching TRBD1. J lost 1 base, V lost 2 bases, and 3 bases had no gene match. There are 16 residues in the CDR3. CDR1 is SGHRS and CDR2 is YFSETQ in the germline V gene. DNA of the CDR3: TGCGCCAGCAGCTTCACGGGACAGGGGGGCACAGATACGCAGTATTTT. Its translation is CASSFTGQGGTDTQYF.

The chain recombines TRBV15 with TRBJ1-5; D gene uncertain. The CDR3 covers 13 residues. The germline gives CDR1 LNHNV, CDR2 YYDKDF (reference sequence). V was shortened by 4 bases and J by 4 bases, with 8 bases between the two germline ends. The CDR3 spells CATSTSENQPQHF. The CDR3 nucleotides are TGTGCCACCAGCACGAGTGAAAATCAGCCCCAGCATTTT.

This clone was observed a handful of times. The gene calls are TRBV6-4 and TRBJ2-6; no definite D call. Germline assignment: CDR1 MRHNA and CDR2 SNTAGT. The ends were cut back, 2 bases at V and 0 bases at J, with 5 bases in the middle. The CDR3 consists of 15 residues. CDR3 nucleotide sequence: TGTGCCAGCAGTGACCCCCGCTCTGGGGCCAACGTCCTGACTTTC. It encodes CASSDPRSGANVLTF.

This sequence joins TRBV29-1 and TRBJ1-1; TRBD1 agrees at 10 bases. The CDR3 spans 18 residues. V gave up 4 bases and J gave up 0 bases; unmatched junction bases: 14. The germline gives CDR1 SQVTM, CDR2 ANQGSEA. In DNA, the CDR3 is TGCAGCGTTGGTGGGACCCGGGACAGGGGAGGACTGAACACTGAAGCTTTCTTT. Its translation is CSVGGTRDRGGLNTEAFF.

CDR3 DNA sequence: TGTGCCAGCAGCCAAGGGTTAGACAGGAAACCTGAAAAACTGTTTTTT. Amino acid sequence: CASSQGLDRKPEKLFF. V gene TRBV3-1 (or the pseudogene TRBV3-2) combines with J gene TRBJ1-4, with D possibly matching TRBD1 (6 bases). Germline CDR1 is LGHDT and CDR2 is YNNKEL (reference sequence). The V end lost 1 base, the J end lost 7 bases, and 16 bases lay between the germline ends. The CDR3 consists of 16 residues.

This clone has just one count. The chain links TRBV6-5 to TRBJ2-3; TRBD2 matches at 9 bases. Trimming cost V 4 bases and J 1 base; bases outside gene matches: 3. The CDR3 loop spans 15 amino acids. Germline V gene sequence: CDR1 MNHEY, CDR2 SVGAGI. This chain's CDR3 is CASSWSGGRTDTQYF. Written as DNA, the CDR3 is TGTGCCAGCAGTTGGAGCGGGGGGCGCACAGATACGCAGTATTTT.

This chain links TRBV19 with TRBJ1-2, with 12 bases matching TRBD1. This CDR3 is 15 amino acids long. V lost 8 bases and J lost 8; bases outside the gene matches: 12. Germline V lookup: CDR1 LNHDA, CDR2 SQIVND (reference sequence). The CDR3 loop reads CASRYPGTGGRGYTF. The CDR3 DNA sequence: TGTGCCAGTCGTTATCCCGGGACAGGGGGCCGGGGCTACACCTTC.

The chain recombines TRBV11-3 with TRBJ2-1; 10 bases are a match to TRBD2. CDR1 is SGHNT, CDR2 YENEEA, per germline. J was trimmed by 4 bases and V by 5 bases; bases with no gene match: 11. This CDR3 comprises 17 residues. CDR3: CASSPRQRGGKYNEQFF. In DNA, the CDR3 is TGTGCCAGCAGCCCCCGCCAGCGGGGGGGCAAGTACAATGAGCAGTTCTTC.

The CDR3 coding sequence is TGCGCCAGCAGCTTGGAGGGACTATCCAGCACAGATACGCAGTATTTT. It codes for CASSLEGLSSTDTQYF. The chain carries TRBV5-1 and TRBJ2-3; 7 nucleotides agree with TRBD2. Germline trimming cut 0 bases from V and 0 bases from J; bases unmatched to any gene: 4. The CDR3 is 16 amino acids. From germline, CDR1 is SGHRS and CDR2 YFSETQ. Supplemented by reference TRBV5-1 and TRBJ2-3, the full variable domain reads KAGVTQTPRYLIKTRGQQVTLSCSPISGHRSVSWYQQTPGQGLQFLFEYFSETQRNKGNFPGRFSGRQFSNSRSEMNVSTLELGDSALYLCASSLEGLSSTDTQYFGPGTRLTVL.

This clone was detected only once. The J gene is TRBJ1-2, the V gene TRBV3-1 (or the pseudogene TRBV3-2); a weak D match, TRBD1 (6 bases). This CDR3 spans 14 amino acids. Trimming removed 1 base at V and 4 bases at J, with 10 bases between. Per the germline V gene, CDR1 is LGHDT and CDR2 is YNNKEL (reference sequence). The CDR3: CASSQAGQLYGYTF. DNA of the CDR3: TGTGCCAGCAGCCAAGCAGGACAGCTCTATGGCTACACCTTC.

The chain is built from TRBV6-2 or TRBV6-3 and TRBJ1-1, with D perhaps TRBD1 (5 bases). This CDR3 contains 15 residues. Germline CDR1 MNHEY, CDR2 SVGEGT. Trimming took 6 bases from V and 3 from J, leaving 17 bases between them. The CDR3 loop is CASRPGGGRDTEAFF. Written as DNA, the CDR3 is TGTGCCAGCAGACCTGGCGGGGGAAGGGACACTGAAGCTTTCTTT.

The rearrangement joins TRBV29-1 to TRBJ1-1, with 7 bases that match TRBD1. Germline V gene sequence: CDR1 SQVTM, CDR2 ANQGSEA. The CDR3 consists of 13 residues. J was trimmed by 0 bases and V by 8 bases; bases with no gene match: 6. The CDR3 DNA reads TGCAGCACCCTAGGGACAGTGAACACTGAAGCTTTCTTT. Translation gives CSTLGTVNTEAFF.

The chain combines TRBV5-5 with TRBJ1-5; D remains unclear. CDR3 length equals 15 residues. The germline gives CDR1 SGHKS, CDR2 YYEKEE (reference sequence). Trimming shortened V by 4 bases and J by 0 bases, and 11 bases separated the two germline ends. The CDR3 nucleotides read TGTGCCAGCAGCCAGGAACCTTATAGCAATCAGCCCCAGCATTTT. Its translation: CASSQEPYSNQPQHF.

The chain has TRBV7-2 and TRBJ2-1, with 10 bases lining up with TRBD2. The CDR3 sequence is 15 residues long. Germline V gene sequence: CDR1 SGHTA, CDR2 FQGNSA. J lost 4 bases, V lost 4 bases, and 4 bases had no gene match. In DNA form, the CDR3 reads TGTGCCAGCAGCTACCGGACTAGCGGTTACAATGAGCAGTTCTTC. Translation: CASSYRTSGYNEQFF.

The rearrangement uses TRBV20-1 and TRBJ1-2; the match to TRBD1 covers 8 bases. V lost 3 bases and J lost 8; bases outside the gene matches: 8. CDR3 length: 13 residues. Germline V lookup: CDR1 DFQATT, CDR2 SNEGSKA (reference sequence). DNA for the CDR3: TGCAGTGCTAGTCTGACAGGGGACGTCGGCTACACCTTC. Translated: CSASLTGDVGYTF.

The rearrangement uses TRBV21-1 and TRBJ1-2; the table gives TRBD1 as D, unverified against the DNA. TRBV21-1 represents a pseudogene. CDR3 length: 14 amino acids. CDR3 in DNA: TGTGCCAGCAGCAAGGGCCAGGAAGGCTATGGCTACACCTTC. Amino acids: CASSKGQEGYGYTF.

The genes are TRBV6-2 or TRBV6-3 and TRBJ2-2; 7 positions agree with TRBD1. This CDR3 is built from 15 residues. Germline assignment: CDR1 MNHEY and CDR2 SVGEGT. V lost 5 bases and J lost 1; bases outside the gene matches: 4. The CDR3 is CASSVRTGNTGELFF. For the CDR3, the DNA is TGTGCCAGCAGTGTCAGGACAGGGAACACCGGGGAGCTGTTTTTT.

The V and J genes are TRBV7-3 and TRBJ1-2; 11 nucleotides line up with TRBD1. Trimming at V came to 2 bases and at J to 7 bases, leaving 6 bases not matched to a gene. CDR1 is SGHTA and CDR2 is FQGTGA in the germline V gene. The CDR3 has 15 residues. CDR3 sequence reads: CASSLGGQGASGYTF. CDR3 nucleotides: TGTGCCAGCAGCTTAGGAGGACAGGGGGCAAGTGGCTACACCTTC.

This chain joins TRBV19 and TRBJ1-2, with D maybe TRBD1 (6 bases). Germline V gene lookup returns CDR1 LNHDA and CDR2 SQIVND (reference sequence). The CDR3 is 13 residues long. Trimming took 9 bases from V and 8 from J, leaving 19 bases between them. The DNA for the CDR3 is TGTGCCAGCTCACAGGGTCCGCTAGGAGGCTACACCTTC. Its translation is CASSQGPLGGYTF.

The chain links TRBV19 to TRBJ1-5, with D perhaps TRBD1 (5 bases). Trimming cost V 7 bases and J 7 bases, with 17 bases left between them. CDR1 is LNHDA and CDR2 is SQIVND in the germline V gene (reference sequence). CDR3 size: 14 residues. CDR3 sequence: CASTLSGAGQPQHF. In DNA, the CDR3 is TGTGCCAGTACCCTCAGCGGGGCTGGGCAGCCCCAGCATTTT.

This clone came up a few times. The chain employs TRBV14 and TRBJ1-2; TRBD1 agrees at 7 bases. Trimming cost V 1 base and J 7 bases; bases outside gene matches: 12. The CDR3 is 16 amino acids. Germline V CDR1 and CDR2: SGHDN, FVKESK. In DNA form, the CDR3 reads TGTGCCAGCAGCCAAGGGACAGGCGGTCAGGCGGGTGGCTACACCTTC. This codes for CASSQGTGGQAGGYTF.

The chain has TRBV19 and TRBJ2-1; 12 nucleotides match TRBD2. The CDR3 spans 18 residues. Germline assignment: CDR1 LNHDA and CDR2 SQIVND (reference sequence). Trimming removed 3 bases from V and 8 bases from J; junction bases left unmatched: 14. The DNA of the CDR3 is TGTGCCAGTAGTATCCAGGGCCAGACTAGCGGGAGCATTGATGAGCAGTTCTTC. It is translated as CASSIQGQTSGSIDEQFF.